This paragraph reports one T cell receptor (beta chain). Germline lookup yields CDR1 MNHEY and CDR2 SMNVEV (reference sequence). V lost 7 bases and J lost 8; bases outside the gene matches: 10. The CDR3 sequence is 14 residues long. This sample was included in a study of blood T cell repertoires in COVID-19. At the level of the study: Acute-phase and convalescent COVID-19 samples originated in the United States, Italy and Spain. Sources were T cells, B-cell-depleted T cells, or PBMCs; the material itself was cDNA or gDNA.

As processed by the authors: Reference gene primer amplification gave nucleated cell count estimates. Repertoires were generated with immunoSEQ multiplex PCR, while TCRdb's copy carries only in-frame clones and drops some. V, J and clone size reflect that table, while D and trimming were determined from the DNA. The data show over 70,000 clones, with 80% to 90% seen just once and around 1% held by the top ten. This receptor was identified in a human donor in a cohort sampled during active COVID-19. The sample consisted of peripheral blood. The chain carries TRBV27 and TRBJ2-2, with 7 nucleotides matching TRBD1. The CDR3 region has the DNA TGTGCCAGCACCCGGCGACAGGGCGGTGGGGAGCTGTTTTTT. Translated, it gives CASTRRQGGGELFF.